These 11 T cell receptor beta chains came from one sample sequenced in a study of Graves' ophthalmopathy and Graves' hyperthyroidism. CDR3 regions of TCR beta were amplified from RNA transcripts. HTBI primers served in a first-round RT-PCR, which a second-round multiplex PCR followed. TCRdb reprocessed the multiplex PCR reads with MiXCR, giving one entry per CDR3 protein. The data hold more than 1,000,000 distinct CDR3 sequences, with roughly 35% observed a single time. The sample consisted of peripheral blood or thyroid tissue (not recorded which). These receptor sequences come from an adult man with Graves' hyperthyroidism.

This clonotype was counted at least ten times. The V call is TRBV10-2, the J call TRBJ2-7, with D possibly matching TRBD2 (7 bases). V was pared by 6 bases and J by 6 bases, with 24 bases between. There are 16 residues in the CDR3. The V gene's germline CDR1 is WSHSY and CDR2 SAAADI. The CDR3 reads CASREGGGPPSREQYF. The CDR3 nucleotides are TGCGCCAGCAGGGAAGGCGGGGGCCCCCCCTCGCGCGAGCAGTACTTC.

The CDR3 DNA reads as TGTGCCAGCAGCGTAGGAGTTTCGGGTACTGAAGCTTTCTTT. Its protein is CASSVGVSGTEAFF. V and J are TRBV9 and TRBJ1-1, with D hard to call. Trimming cost V 0 bases and J 5 bases, with 11 bases left between them. Germline-derived CDR1 and CDR2 are SGDLS and YYNGEE. CDR3 size: 14 residues.

The chain links TRBV15 to TRBJ1-5, with TRBD1 matching over 8 bases. The J segment lost 4 bases and the V segment lost 1 base, leaving 3 bases of the junction unmatched. The germline CDR1 and CDR2 sequences are LNHNV and YYDKDF (reference sequence). There are 15 residues in the CDR3. The CDR3 sequence: CATSRGQGANQPQHF. The DNA for the CDR3 is TGTGCCACCAGCAGAGGGCAGGGGGCGAATCAGCCCCAGCATTTT.

To note about this clonotype: The germline gene is not matched at one end of the junction; a read error may be the cause. The chain's CDR3 is CSANKGVNVLTF. CDR3 nucleotides: TGCAGTGCCAACAAAGGGGTCAACGTCCTGACTTTC. The rearrangement joins TRBV20-1 to TRBJ2-6; D possibly corresponds to TRBD1 (5 bases). The CDR3 is 12 amino acids. In germline, CDR1 is DFQATT, CDR2 SNEGSKA (reference sequence).

The V gene is TRBV20-1, the J gene TRBJ1-2; D unresolved. Germline V gene lookup returns CDR1 DFQATT and CDR2 SNEGSKA (reference sequence). V was pared by 4 bases and J by 4 bases, with 10 bases between. CDR3 length: 12 amino acids. In nucleotides, the CDR3 is TGCAGTGCTATACAAGGCCCCTATGGCTACACCTTC. As protein: CSAIQGPYGYTF.

This clonotype came up many times. The chain employs TRBV7-2 and TRBJ2-5; D perhaps matches TRBD2 (6 bases). Germline CDR1 reads SGHTA; CDR2 reads FQGNSA. The CDR3 is made up of 15 amino acids. Trimming removed 1 base at V and 8 bases at J, with 17 bases between. The CDR3 DNA reads as TGTGCCAGCAGCTTAGAAGGGCCGAGGAGGGAAACCCAGTACTTC. This translates into CASSLEGPRRETQYF. Supplemented by reference TRBV7-2 and TRBJ2-5, the full variable domain reads GAGVSQSPSNKVTEKGKDVELRCDPISGHTALYWYRQSLGQGLEFLIYFQGNSAPDKSGLPSDRFSAERTGGSVSTLTIQRTQQEDSAVYLCASSLEGPRRETQYFGPGTRLLVL.

This clonotype was counted between two and nine times. The V and J genes are TRBV9 and TRBJ2-2; 8 bases are shared with TRBD2. V dropped 0 bases and J dropped 4; count of bases not matched to a gene: 2. Germline V gives CDR1 SGDLS, CDR2 YYNGEE. This CDR3 is 15 amino acids long. The CDR3 sequence: CASSVGSGVTGELFF. The CDR3 coding sequence is TGTGCCAGCAGCGTAGGTAGCGGGGTCACCGGGGAGCTGTTTTTT.

About this clonotype itself: This may be a read error: a much more frequent sequence differs by one nucleotide. V is TRBV19 and J is TRBJ1-1; 7 positions match TRBD1. The germline V gene encodes CDR1 LNHDA and CDR2 SQIVND (reference sequence). The CDR3 loop spans 15 amino acids. V dropped 4 bases and J dropped 1; count of bases not matched to a gene: 6. The CDR3 region has the DNA TGTGCCAGTAGTACCCTAGACAGGGAGAACACTGAAGCTTTCTTT. Amino acids: CASSTLDRENTEAFF.

This clonotype was seen only a few times. The chain links TRBV6-5 to TRBJ2-7; D is unclear. Germline CDR1 MNHEY, CDR2 SVGAGI. The CDR3 is 13 amino acids. V lost 5 bases and J lost 9, with 17 bases in between. The CDR3 spells CASSPALSSVQYF. CDR3 coding DNA: TGTGCCAGCAGTCCCGCCCTATCCAGCGTGCAGTACTTC.

The rearrangement links TRBV6-2 or TRBV6-3 to TRBJ1-6, with D uncertain. V lost 6 bases and J 3 bases, leaving 6 bases between the germline ends. In germline, CDR1 is MNHEY, CDR2 SVGEGT. This CDR3 comprises 13 residues. The CDR3 sequence: CASSAVYNSPLHF. CDR3 coding DNA: TGTGCCAGCAGCGCCGTCTATAATTCACCCCTCCACTTT.

This clonotype was recorded only once. This chain joins TRBV7-3 and TRBJ1-6; tentatively, D is TRBD1 (6 bases). The CDR3 sequence is 14 residues long. V was trimmed by 5 bases and J by 8 bases, leaving 13 bases between them. The germline CDR1 and CDR2 sequences are SGHTA and FQGTGA. CDR3 residues: CASSLRDTHSPLHF. The CDR3 DNA follows: TGTGCCAGCAGCCTCCGGGACACCCATTCACCCCTCCACTTT. Combining the CDR3 with reference TRBV7-3 and TRBJ1-6 gives the whole variable domain GAGVSQTPSNKVTEKGKYVELRCDPISGHTALYWYRQSLGQGPEFLIYFQGTGAADDSGLPNDRFFAVRPEGSVSTLKIQRTERGDSAVYLCASSLRDTHSPLHFGNGTRLTVT.